This T cell receptor beta chain was sequenced for a study of T cell responses to AZD1222 COVID-19 vaccine. Study-level findings and limits: Per reports, nearly half of all spike-specific TCRs target regions that are unmutated in variants. Spike regions recognized by vaccine-associated CD4 TCRs spanned the protein, led by 160-218 and 743-854. Just a handful of people given AZD1222 tested seropositive at baseline.

The protocol was immunoSEQ multiplex PCR, while the TCRdb copy is restricted to in-frame clones and leaves out a portion. Among about 150,000 clones listed, 80% to 95% were seen once. For this clone: Its target is unknown.

Investigators merged groups given second doses at roughly 4 or roughly 12 weeks. The ends lost 4 bases at V and 5 bases at J; junction bases unmatched: 4. This CDR3 comprises 14 residues. CDR1 MDHEN and CDR2 SYDVKM come from the germline V gene. This sequence was found in an adult who received the AZD1222 COVID-19 vaccine. The sequencing here drew on peripheral blood, taken 28 days after the second AZD1222 dose. V is TRBV28 and J is TRBJ1-5; 8 positions agree with TRBD1. CDR3 in amino acids: CASSSRQGYQPQHF. Written as DNA, the CDR3 is TGTGCCAGCAGTTCCCGACAGGGGTATCAGCCCCAGCATTTT.